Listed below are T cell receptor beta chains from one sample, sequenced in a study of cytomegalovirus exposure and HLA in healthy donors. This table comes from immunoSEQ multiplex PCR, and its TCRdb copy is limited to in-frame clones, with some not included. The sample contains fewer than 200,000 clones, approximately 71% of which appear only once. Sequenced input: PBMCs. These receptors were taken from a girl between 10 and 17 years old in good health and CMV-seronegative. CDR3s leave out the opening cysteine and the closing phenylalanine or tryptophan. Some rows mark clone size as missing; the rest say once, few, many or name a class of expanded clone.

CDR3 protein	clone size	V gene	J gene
ASSLRRDSGYSNQPQH	.	TRBV5-6	TRBJ1-5
SAPGGVNYGYT	.	TRBV29-1	TRBJ1-2
ASSLVAGAGTGELF	.	TRBV11-2	TRBJ2-2
ASNSDNDYEQY	.	TRBV2	TRBJ2-7
ASSLVGQRGGYNEQF	.	TRBV11-2	TRBJ2-1
ASSAQRGNEQY	.	TRBV6-4	TRBJ2-7
AWTGWGVNNSPLH	.	TRBV30	TRBJ1-6
ASSSGGSYNEQF	.	TRBV9	TRBJ2-1
ASSNWAGGEGYT	.	TRBV19	TRBJ1-2
ASSSTGGQIEAF	.	TRBV18	TRBJ1-1
ASSTSSYNEQF	once	TRBV5-1	TRBJ2-1
ASIRGTSYEQY	.	TRBV6-1	TRBJ2-7
ASRPLQGDISYEQY	.	TRBV2	TRBJ2-7
ASSRERGGVEQF	.	TRBV14	TRBJ2-1
ASSLVGGEAF	.	TRBV7-3	TRBJ1-1
ASSMFDRAYGYT	.	TRBV19	TRBJ1-2
ASSEVPQGAFGYT	.	TRBV6-1	TRBJ1-2
ASSGEGGGNQPQH	.	TRBV2	TRBJ1-5
ASSLGQINEQF	.	TRBV7-9	TRBJ2-1
ASSLVADQETQY	.	TRBV5-1	TRBJ2-5
ASSSVRGRVTLH	.	TRBV11-2	TRBJ1-6
ASSLGTTTDTQY	few	TRBV27	TRBJ2-3
ASSLGGANEQF	.	TRBV5-1	TRBJ2-1
ASRLTVQETQY	.	TRBV27	TRBJ2-5
ASSETGFGMNTEAF	.	TRBV25-1	TRBJ1-1
AIGTGGLETQY	.	TRBV6-5	TRBJ2-5
SVESRVGNGYT	.	TRBV29-1	TRBJ1-2
AWRVIGQAYLEYTEAF	.	TRBV30	TRBJ1-1
SVGQGATEQY	.	TRBV29-1	TRBJ2-7
ASSDGWRGQPQH	.	TRBV6-1	TRBJ1-5
ASRDLGGRAFFQY	.	TRBV27	TRBJ2-7
ASSAPRDRGMREETQY	few	TRBV5-4	TRBJ2-5
ASSLGGVGRQPQH	.	TRBV7-2	TRBJ1-5
ASSPLGQNNEQY	.	TRBV6-1	TRBJ2-7
ASSPLQPGDEQF	.	TRBV5-1	TRBJ2-1
ASSLAETGELF	.	TRBV5-1	TRBJ2-2
ASSGTGVFEQY	once	TRBV5-1	TRBJ2-7
ASSTTTGSNNQPQH	.	TRBV13	TRBJ1-5
ASSLVAAQPSYTEAF	.	TRBV5-1	TRBJ1-1
ASGYSGNSYNEQF	.	TRBV6-5	TRBJ2-1
AISGYRDKGRGSYGYT	.	TRBV10-3	TRBJ1-2
ASSFGALGGPETQY	.	TRBV5-1	TRBJ2-5
ASSGGSYSYEQY	once	TRBV2	TRBJ2-7
ATSRGFLAGGYNEQF	.	TRBV15	TRBJ2-1
ASSRDSPYSGNTIY	.	TRBV18	TRBJ1-3
ASSSADRGVSDEQY	.	TRBV7-8	TRBJ2-7
SVDGKDTQY	few	TRBV29-1	TRBJ2-3
ASRLSTGQPQH	few	TRBV6-5	TRBJ1-5
ASSRKTGEDTQY	.	TRBV5-4	TRBJ2-3
ASSLAGGRTEAF	.	TRBV27	TRBJ1-1
ASRTDNYGYT	.	TRBV6-5	TRBJ1-2
ASSPGQGLST	few	TRBV7-8	TRBJ1-2
ASSRQGIAEAF	.	TRBV6-5	TRBJ1-1
ASSVEGSGGTGELF	.	TRBV9	TRBJ2-2
ASSFGLGTEAF	.	TRBV6-1	TRBJ1-1
ASSQERFGRMNYGYT	.	TRBV4-1	TRBJ1-2
ASSPEDSGNTIY	.	TRBV18	TRBJ1-3
ASSYIAGGRHNEQF	.	TRBV7-9	TRBJ2-1
ASSEWGGYYGYT	.	TRBV2	TRBJ1-2
ASSLTGTVSYEQY	.	TRBV5-5	TRBJ2-7